This T cell receptor beta chain was identified in a study of CD8 T cells in ankylosing spondylitis. Study outcomes and limitations: Blood from ankylosing spondylitis patients appeared to carry a characteristic roughly 8-variant TCR beta motif.

Deletions cut 0 bases from V and 3 bases from J, with 6 bases between. Looked up from germline, CDR1 is DFQATT and CDR2 is SNEGSKA (reference sequence). The CDR3 loop spans 13 amino acids. As regards this clonotype: The antigen remains unidentified.

TCRdb recomputed calls from the 5' RACE reads with MiXCR, one row per CDR3 protein. The table lists 220,000 or so distinct CDR3 sequences, over 9.5% of them singletons. Sequences were obtained from blood, either unsorted or a sorted T cell fraction (not recorded which). The TCR originated in a male donor with ankylosing spondylitis or in good health (not recorded which). The chain employs TRBV20-1 and TRBJ2-1; D ambiguous. Here the CDR3 DNA reads TGCAGTGCTAGAGATTCTGGCTACAATGAGCAGTTCTTC. It is translated as CSARDSGYNEQFF.